Presented here are 10 T cell receptor beta chains from one specimen sequenced in a study of shared clonotypes between healthy human individuals. TCRdb keeps only in-frame clones here, not all; method: immunoSEQ multiplex PCR. The repertoire holds about 2.4 million clones, with over 85% as singletons. The specimen sequenced was naive CD4+ T cells from PBMCs. Subset noted: CD45RA+ positively selected. These receptors were taken from a man aged 18 to 30 in good health. Some clones in this sample may be carry-over from other donors' samples.

Worth noting for this clone: A read error may account for a junction end that differs from germline. The V and J genes are TRBV6-5 and TRBJ2-3, with TRBD2 matching over 11 bases. From germline, CDR1 is MNHEY and CDR2 SVGAGI. The CDR3 length is 14 residues. The CDR3 DNA is TGTGCCTGCAGGACTAGCGGGAGCACAGATACGCAGTATTTT. Its protein product is CACRTSGSTDTQYF.

This chain uses TRBV5-1 with TRBJ1-3; possible D gene TRBD1, 6 bases. The germline gives CDR1 SGHRS, CDR2 YFSETQ. The length of the CDR3 is 14 residues. V was shortened by 6 bases and J by 3 bases, with 13 bases between the two germline ends. The DNA of the CDR3 is TGCGCCAGCACTCCGGGACAAAGTGGAAACACCATATATTTT. The encoded protein is CASTPGQSGNTIYF.

The chain is built from TRBV6-5 and TRBJ2-5, with TRBD2 identical over 11 bases. The closer fit of TRBJ2-7 to the DNA end suggests the J call may be wrong. Germline values: CDR1 MNHEY, CDR2 SVGAGI. This CDR3 has 15 amino acids. CDR3 bases: TGTGCCAGCAGTTACGCGCTAGCGGGAGGTAACGAGCAGTACTTC. Protein product: CASSYALAGGNEQYF.

The genes are TRBV21-1 and TRBJ2-6. TRBV21-1 is a pseudogene locus. The CDR3 loop spans 17 amino acids. CDR3 DNA sequence: TGTGCCAGCAGCAACACCTTGGGCGGAACTGGGGCCAACGTCCTGACTTTC. It encodes CASSNTLGGTGANVLTF.

The rearrangement joins TRBV29-1 to TRBJ2-7, with 7 bases matching TRBD1. Germline CDR1 is SQVTM and CDR2 is ANQGSEA. This CDR3 is 15 amino acids long. With 4 bases clipped from V and 4 bases from J, the junction kept 13 bases outside the gene matches. The DNA for the CDR3 is TGCAGCGTTGCCACCTTTCGACCAGGGGGTTACGAGCAGTACTTC. It encodes CSVATFRPGGYEQYF.

The chain has TRBV5-4 and TRBJ2-5; 9 nucleotides align to TRBD1. Germline assignment: CDR1 SGHNT and CDR2 YYREEE (reference sequence). Unmatched junction bases numbered 11, after V lost 4 bases and J lost 4 bases. The CDR3 sequence is 16 residues long. The CDR3 here is CASSPRTGVVRETQYF. CDR3 in DNA: TGTGCCAGCAGCCCCAGGACAGGGGTAGTGCGAGAGACCCAGTACTTC.

This chain links TRBV9 with TRBJ2-6, with D perhaps matching TRBD1 (5 bases). Trimming left V 0 bases short and J 4 bases short, with 11 bases between. There are 16 residues in the CDR3. The germline gives CDR1 SGDLS, CDR2 YYNGEE. The DNA of the CDR3 is TGTGCCAGCAGCGTAGCTGCCAGGGCCGGGGCCAACGTCCTGACTTTC. Translating gives CASSVAARAGANVLTF.

The rearrangement joins TRBV6-5 to TRBJ2-7; D could derive from TRBD1 or TRBD2 (6 bases each). The CDR3 loop spans 12 amino acids. Deletions cut 4 bases from V and 8 bases from J, with 12 bases between. The germline V gene has CDR1 MNHEY and CDR2 SVGAGI. The CDR3 spells CASSSKGGQQYF. CDR3 nucleotides: TGTGCCAGCAGTTCCAAGGGGGGCCAGCAGTACTTC.

This sequence joins TRBV27 and TRBJ2-7, with D uncertain. Trimming took off 2 bases at V and 2 bases at J, with 13 bases between the two ends. The CDR3 covers 15 residues. From germline, CDR1 is MNHEY and CDR2 SMNVEV (reference sequence). This chain's CDR3 is CASSLAPGSAYEQYF. In DNA form, the CDR3 reads TGTGCCAGCAGTTTAGCCCCAGGCAGCGCCTACGAGCAGTACTTC.

The chain recombines TRBV10-3 with TRBJ2-7, with TRBD2 as a possible D gene (6 bases). V gave up 10 bases and J gave up 6 bases, with 25 bases separating them. The germline gives CDR1 ENHRY, CDR2 SYGVKD. The CDR3 extends over 15 amino acids. The CDR3 is CATSRYAGPNTEQYF. The CDR3 nucleotides read TGTGCCACCAGCAGGTATGCGGGACCAAACACCGAGCAGTACTTC.